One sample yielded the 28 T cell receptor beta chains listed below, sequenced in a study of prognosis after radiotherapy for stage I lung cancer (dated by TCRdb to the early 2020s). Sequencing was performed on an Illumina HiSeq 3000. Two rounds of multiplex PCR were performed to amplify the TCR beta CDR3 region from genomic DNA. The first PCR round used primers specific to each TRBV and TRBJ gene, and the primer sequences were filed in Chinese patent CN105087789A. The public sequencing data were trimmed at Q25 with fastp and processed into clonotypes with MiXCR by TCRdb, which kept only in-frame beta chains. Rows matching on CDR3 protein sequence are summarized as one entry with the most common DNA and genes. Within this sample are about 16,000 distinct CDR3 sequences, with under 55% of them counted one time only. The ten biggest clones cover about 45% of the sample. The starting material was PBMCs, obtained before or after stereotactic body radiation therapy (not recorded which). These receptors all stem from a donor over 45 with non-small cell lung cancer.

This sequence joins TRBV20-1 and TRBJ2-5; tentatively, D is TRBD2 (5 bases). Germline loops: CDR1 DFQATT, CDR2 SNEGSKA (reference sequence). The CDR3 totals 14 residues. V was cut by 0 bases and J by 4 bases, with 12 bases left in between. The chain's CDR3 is CSARDTGRPETQYF. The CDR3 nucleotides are TGCAGTGCTAGAGATACGGGGAGACCAGAGACCCAGTACTTC.

CDR3 sequence (DNA): TGTGCCAGCAGTTACTCATTGACTGGGCAGTTCAACACTGAAGCTTTCTTT. Amino acid sequence: CASSYSLTGQFNTEAFF. The rearrangement uses TRBV6-8 and TRBJ1-1, with D hard to call. CDR3 length: 17 amino acids. Looked up from germline, CDR1 is MNHGY and CDR2 is SAAAGT. The germline V and J ends were trimmed by 0 bases and 2 bases, with 16 bases remaining between them.

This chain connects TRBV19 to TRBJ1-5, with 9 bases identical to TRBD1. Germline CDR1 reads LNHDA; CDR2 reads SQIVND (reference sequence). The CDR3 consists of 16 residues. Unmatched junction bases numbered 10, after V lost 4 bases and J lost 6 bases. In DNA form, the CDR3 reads TGTGCCAGTAGTAGACATCGACAGGGGGTAGTTCAGCCCCAGCATTTT. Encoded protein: CASSRHRQGVVQPQHF.

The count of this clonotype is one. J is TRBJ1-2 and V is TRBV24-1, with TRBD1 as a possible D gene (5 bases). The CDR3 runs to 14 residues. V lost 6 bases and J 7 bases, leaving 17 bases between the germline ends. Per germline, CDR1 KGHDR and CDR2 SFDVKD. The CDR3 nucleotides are TGTGCCACCAGTCTCTCCCAGGGTTACAGTGGCTACACCTTC. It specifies CATSLSQGYSGYTF.

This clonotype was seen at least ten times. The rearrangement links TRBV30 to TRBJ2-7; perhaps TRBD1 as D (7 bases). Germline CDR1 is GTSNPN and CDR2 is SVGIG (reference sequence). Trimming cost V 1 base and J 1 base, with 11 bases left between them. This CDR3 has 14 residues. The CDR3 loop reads CAWSDQGGSYEQYF. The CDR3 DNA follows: TGTGCCTGGAGTGACCAGGGGGGTTCCTACGAGCAGTACTTC.

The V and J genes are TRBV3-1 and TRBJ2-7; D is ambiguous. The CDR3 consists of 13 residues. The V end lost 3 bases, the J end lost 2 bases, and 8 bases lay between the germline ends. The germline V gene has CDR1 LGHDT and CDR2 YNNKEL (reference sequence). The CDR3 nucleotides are TGTGCCAGCAGCCAGAATCGGCCCTACGAGCAGTACTTC. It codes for CASSQNRPYEQYF.

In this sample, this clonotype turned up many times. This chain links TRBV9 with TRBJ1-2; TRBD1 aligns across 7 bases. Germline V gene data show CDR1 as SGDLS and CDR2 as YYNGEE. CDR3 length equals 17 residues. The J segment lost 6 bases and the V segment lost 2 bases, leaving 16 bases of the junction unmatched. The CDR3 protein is CASSVNRETGEIDGYTF. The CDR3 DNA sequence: TGTGCCAGCAGCGTCAATAGAGAAACAGGGGAAATCGATGGCTACACCTTC.

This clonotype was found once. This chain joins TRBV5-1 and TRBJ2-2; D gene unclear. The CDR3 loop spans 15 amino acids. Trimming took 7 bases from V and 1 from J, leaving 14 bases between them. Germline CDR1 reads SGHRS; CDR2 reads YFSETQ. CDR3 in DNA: TGCGCCAGCTGCCCGTTGCCGGTGAACACCGGGGAGCTGTTTTTT. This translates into CASCPLPVNTGELFF. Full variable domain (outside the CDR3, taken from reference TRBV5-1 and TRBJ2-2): KAGVTQTPRYLIKTRGQQVTLSCSPISGHRSVSWYQQTPGQGLQFLFEYFSETQRNKGNFPGRFSGRQFSNSRSEMNVSTLELGDSALYLCASCPLPVNTGELFFGEGSRLTVL.

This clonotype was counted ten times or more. The CDR3 DNA follows: TGTGCCAGCAGTGAATTTCGGACAGGGTATACTGAAGCTTTCTTT. Encoded protein: CASSEFRTGYTEAFF. The genes are TRBV6-1 and TRBJ1-1; 8 bases agree with TRBD1. CDR1 is MNHNS, CDR2 SASEGT, per germline. The CDR3 sequence is 15 residues long. The trim removed 2 bases at V and 5 bases at J, leaving 7 bases unmatched.

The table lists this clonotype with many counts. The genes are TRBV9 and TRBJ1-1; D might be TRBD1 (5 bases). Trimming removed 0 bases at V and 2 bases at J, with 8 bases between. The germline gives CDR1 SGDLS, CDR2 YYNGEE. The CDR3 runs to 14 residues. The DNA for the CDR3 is TGTGCCAGCAGCGTAGCCGGGGACAACACTGAAGCTTTCTTT. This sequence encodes CASSVAGDNTEAFF.

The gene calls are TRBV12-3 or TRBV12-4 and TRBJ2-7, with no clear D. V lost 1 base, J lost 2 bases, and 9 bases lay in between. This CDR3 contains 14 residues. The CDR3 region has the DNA TGTGCCAGCAGTTTAGTGGACGGACCCTACGAGCAGTACTTC. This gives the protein CASSLVDGPYEQYF.

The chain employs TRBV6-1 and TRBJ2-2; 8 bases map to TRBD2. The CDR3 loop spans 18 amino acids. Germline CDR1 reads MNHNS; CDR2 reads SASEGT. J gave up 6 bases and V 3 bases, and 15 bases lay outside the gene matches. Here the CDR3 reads CASSDLSGVGFRPGELFF. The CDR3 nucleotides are TGTGCCAGCAGTGACCTTAGCGGGGTGGGGTTTAGGCCCGGGGAGCTGTTTTTT.

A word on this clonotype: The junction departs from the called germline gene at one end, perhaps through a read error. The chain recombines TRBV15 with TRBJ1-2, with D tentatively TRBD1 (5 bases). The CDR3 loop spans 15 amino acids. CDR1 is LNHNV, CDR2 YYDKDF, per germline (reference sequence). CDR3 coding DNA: TGTGTCACCAGCAGAGACCTTATTGGAACAGGCGGCTACACCTTC. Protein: CVTSRDLIGTGGYTF.

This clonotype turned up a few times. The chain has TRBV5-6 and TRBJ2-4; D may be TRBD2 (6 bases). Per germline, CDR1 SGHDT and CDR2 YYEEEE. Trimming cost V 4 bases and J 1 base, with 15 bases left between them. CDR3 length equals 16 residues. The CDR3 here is CASSAPGLKAKNIQYF. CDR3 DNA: TGTGCCAGCAGCGCACCGGGACTGAAGGCCAAAAACATTCAGTACTTC.

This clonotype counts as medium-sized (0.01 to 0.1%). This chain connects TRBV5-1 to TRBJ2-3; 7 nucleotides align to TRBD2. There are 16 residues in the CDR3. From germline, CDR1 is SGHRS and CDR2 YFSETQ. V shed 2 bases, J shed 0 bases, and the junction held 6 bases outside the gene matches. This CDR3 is CASSFGLVGSTDTQYF. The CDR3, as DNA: TGCGCCAGCAGCTTTGGACTAGTAGGTAGCACAGATACGCAGTATTTT.

CDR3 residues: CASSRGQGTTGGLFF. CDR3 coding DNA: TGTGCCAGCAGTAGGGGACAGGGGACTACAGGGGGACTGTTTTTT. The chain couples TRBV6-2 or TRBV6-3 to TRBJ2-2; 10 positions match TRBD1. V lost 5 bases to trimming and J lost 14 bases; unmatched junction nucleotides: 14. The germline V gene encodes CDR1 MNHEY and CDR2 SVGEGT. This CDR3 is 15 amino acids long.

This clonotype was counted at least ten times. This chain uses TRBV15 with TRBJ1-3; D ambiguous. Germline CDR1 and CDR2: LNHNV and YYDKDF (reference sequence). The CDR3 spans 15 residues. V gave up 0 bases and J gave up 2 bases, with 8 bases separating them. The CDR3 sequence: CATSRDQGTGNTIYF. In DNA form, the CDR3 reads TGTGCCACCAGCAGAGATCAAGGGACTGGAAACACCATATATTTT.

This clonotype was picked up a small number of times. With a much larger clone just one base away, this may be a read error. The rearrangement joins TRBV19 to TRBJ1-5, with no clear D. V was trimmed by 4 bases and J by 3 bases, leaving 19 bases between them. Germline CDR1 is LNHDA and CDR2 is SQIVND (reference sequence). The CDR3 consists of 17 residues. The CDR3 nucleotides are TGTGCCAGTAGTAGCACCCCCCGGGGATGGGACAATCAGCCCCAGCATTTT. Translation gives CASSSTPRGWDNQPQHF.

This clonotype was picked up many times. CDR3 residues: CASSWGGTGGGEQFF. The CDR3 DNA reads as TGCGCCAGCAGCTGGGGGGGGACAGGGGGCGGTGAGCAGTTCTTC. The rearrangement joins TRBV5-1 to TRBJ2-1, with 12 bases that match TRBD1. CDR3 length: 15 amino acids. J gave up 9 bases and V 3 bases, and 7 bases lay outside the gene matches. Germline CDR1 is SGHRS and CDR2 is YFSETQ.

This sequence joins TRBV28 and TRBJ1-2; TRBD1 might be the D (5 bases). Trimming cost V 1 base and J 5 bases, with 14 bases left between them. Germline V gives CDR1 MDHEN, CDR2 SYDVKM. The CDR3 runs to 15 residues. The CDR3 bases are TGTGCCAGCAGTTTATATCAGGGCGGGGGGTATGGCTACACCTTC. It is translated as CASSLYQGGGYGYTF.

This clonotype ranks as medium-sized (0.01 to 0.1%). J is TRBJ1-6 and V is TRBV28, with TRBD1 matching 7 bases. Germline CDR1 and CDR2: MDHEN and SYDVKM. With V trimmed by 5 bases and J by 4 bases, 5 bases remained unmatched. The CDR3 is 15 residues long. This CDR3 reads CASSPSTGYNSPLHF. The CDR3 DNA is TGTGCCAGCAGTCCATCGACAGGGTATAATTCACCCCTCCACTTT.

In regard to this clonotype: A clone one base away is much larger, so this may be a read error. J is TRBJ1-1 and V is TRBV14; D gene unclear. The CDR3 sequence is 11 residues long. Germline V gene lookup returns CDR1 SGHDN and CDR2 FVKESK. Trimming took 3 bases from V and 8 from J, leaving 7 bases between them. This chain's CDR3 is CASSHCSEAFF. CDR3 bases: TGTGCCAGCAGCCACTGTTCCGAAGCTTTCTTT.

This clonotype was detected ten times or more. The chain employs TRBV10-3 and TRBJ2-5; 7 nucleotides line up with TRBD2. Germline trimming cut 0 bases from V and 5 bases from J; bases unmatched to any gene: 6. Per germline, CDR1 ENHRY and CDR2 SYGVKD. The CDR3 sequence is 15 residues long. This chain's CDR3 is CAISESGGVRETQYF. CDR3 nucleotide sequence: TGTGCCATCAGTGAGTCGGGAGGGGTCCGGGAGACCCAGTACTTC.

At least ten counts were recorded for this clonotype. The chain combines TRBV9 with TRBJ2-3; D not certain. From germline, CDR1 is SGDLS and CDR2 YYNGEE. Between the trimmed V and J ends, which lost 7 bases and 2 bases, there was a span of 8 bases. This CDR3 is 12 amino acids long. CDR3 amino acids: CASGSTTDTQYF. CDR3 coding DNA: TGTGCCAGCGGATCTACCACAGATACGCAGTATTTT.

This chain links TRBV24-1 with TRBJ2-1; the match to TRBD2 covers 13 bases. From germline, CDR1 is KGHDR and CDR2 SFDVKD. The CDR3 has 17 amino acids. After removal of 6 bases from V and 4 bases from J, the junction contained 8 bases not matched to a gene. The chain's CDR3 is CATSYPTSGRYYNEQFF. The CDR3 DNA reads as TGTGCCACCAGTTATCCGACTAGCGGGAGGTATTACAATGAGCAGTTCTTC.

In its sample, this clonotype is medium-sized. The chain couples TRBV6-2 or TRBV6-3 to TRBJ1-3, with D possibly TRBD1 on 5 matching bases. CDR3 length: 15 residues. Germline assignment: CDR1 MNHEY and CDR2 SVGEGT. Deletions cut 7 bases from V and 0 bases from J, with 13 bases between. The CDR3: CASIRAEDSGNTIYF. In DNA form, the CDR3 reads TGTGCCAGCATCAGGGCCGAAGACTCTGGAAACACCATATATTTT.

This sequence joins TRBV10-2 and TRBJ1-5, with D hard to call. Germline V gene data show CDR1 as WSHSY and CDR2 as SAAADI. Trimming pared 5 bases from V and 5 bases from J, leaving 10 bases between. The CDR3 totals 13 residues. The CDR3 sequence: CASSMEYDQPQHF. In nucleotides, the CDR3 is TGCGCCAGCAGTATGGAGTACGATCAGCCCCAGCATTTT.

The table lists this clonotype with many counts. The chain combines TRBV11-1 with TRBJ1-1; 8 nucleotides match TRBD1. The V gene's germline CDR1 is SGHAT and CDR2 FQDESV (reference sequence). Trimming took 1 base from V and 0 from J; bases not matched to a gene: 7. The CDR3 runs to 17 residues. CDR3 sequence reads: CASSLGGTGLMNTEAFF. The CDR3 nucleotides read TGTGCCAGCAGCTTAGGGGGGACAGGACTCATGAACACTGAAGCTTTCTTT.